This T cell receptor beta chain was identified in a study of blood T cell repertoires in COVID-19. The wider study: PBMCs, B-cell-depleted T cells, or T cells provided the cDNA or gDNA that made up the material.

TCRdb keeps only in-frame clones here, not all; method: immunoSEQ multiplex PCR. Among around 220,000 clones, over 80% were seen once, and the ten largest hold roughly 5%. V lost 2 bases, J lost 7 bases, and 1 base stayed unmatched. CDR1 is MNHEY and CDR2 is SVGAGI in the germline V gene. This CDR3 has 15 amino acids. This clonotype was sampled from a human donor in a cohort sampled during active COVID-19. This chain links TRBV6-5 with TRBJ2-3; the match to TRBD2 covers 15 bases. The source material was peripheral blood. For the CDR3, the DNA is TGTGCCAGCAGTTACGGGACTAGCGGGAGGTATACGCAGTATTTT. This sequence encodes CASSYGTSGRYTQYF.